These 21 T cell receptor beta chains originate from one sample sequenced in a study of metastatic and nonmetastatic thyroid tumors. TCRdb used MiXCR to call clones anew from the PCR reads. The sample holds roughly 10,000 clones, under 25% seen once. Treatment of any kind had been given to no patient before thyroid surgery. Source material: adjacent normal tissue. The receptors were sampled from a female donor with papillary thyroid cancer or a benign thyroid nodule (not recorded which). Some clones in this sample may be carry-over from other donors' samples.

This chain uses TRBV28 with TRBJ1-2; tentatively, D is TRBD1 (6 bases). V lost 9 bases to trimming and J lost 2 bases, with 22 bases between them. The germline V gene has CDR1 MDHEN and CDR2 SYDVKM. This CDR3 region has 16 residues. CDR3 DNA: TGTGCCAGTAGTCTCCCACAGCGGGGGCACAACTATGGCTACACCTTC. Translated: CASSLPQRGHNYGYTF.

There are many counts of this clone. This could be a read error, since a much larger clone is one nucleotide away. The chain combines TRBV3-1 with TRBJ2-3; D may match TRBD1 or TRBD2 (5 bases each). Trimming shortened V by 1 base and J by 8 bases, and 10 bases separated the two germline ends. This CDR3 spans 13 amino acids. Per germline, CDR1 LGHDT and CDR2 YNNKEL (reference sequence). The CDR3 DNA is TGTGCCAGCAGCCAAGTGGGACCGCGTACGCAGTATTTT. Amino acids: CASSQVGPRTQYF.

This clone has ten or more counts. This chain links TRBV7-6 with TRBJ2-7, with a weak D call TRBD1 (6 bases). The V gene lost 1 base and the J gene lost 8 bases, with 18 bases spanning the gap. This CDR3 has 15 amino acids. Germline V gene sequence: CDR1 SGHVS, CDR2 FNYEAQ. CDR3 nucleotides: TGTGCCAGCAGCTTAGGCCAGGGGCGCCTCGCCAAGCAGTACTTC. Translated: CASSLGQGRLAKQYF.

The sample holds many counts of this clone. V gene TRBV11-2 combines with J gene TRBJ2-5; a weak D match, TRBD2 (6 bases). Germline V lookup: CDR1 SGHAT, CDR2 FQNNGV. V was shortened by 8 bases and J by 2 bases, with 21 bases between the two germline ends. The CDR3 is 16 residues long. This CDR3 reads CASGSQVSGDQETQYF. CDR3 nucleotides: TGTGCCAGCGGCTCCCAGGTTAGCGGCGATCAAGAGACCCAGTACTTC.

By share, this clone ranks as medium-sized (0.01 to 0.1%). V usage is TRBV6-2 or TRBV6-3 and J usage is TRBJ1-6; 10 nucleotides match TRBD1. From germline, CDR1 is MNHEY and CDR2 SVGEGT. V shed 6 bases and J 8 bases; nucleotides not matched to a gene: 4. The length of the CDR3 is 14 residues. CDR3: CASRRTGGDSPLHF. The CDR3 region has the DNA TGTGCCAGCAGGAGGACAGGGGGGGATTCACCCCTCCACTTT.

The chain joins TRBV12-3 or TRBV12-4 to TRBJ2-6, with TRBD1 as a possible D gene (5 bases). The V end lost 4 bases, the J end lost 0 bases, and 10 bases lay between the germline ends. The CDR3 spans 16 residues. The CDR3 bases are TGTGCCAGCAGTTCCACTACAGGCTCTGGGGCCAACGTCCTGACTTTC. Protein product: CASSSTTGSGANVLTF.

This clone was counted between two and nine times. This chain connects TRBV19 to TRBJ1-5; D unclear. V lost 6 bases, J lost 10 bases, and 1 base lay in between. The CDR3 is 8 residues long. Germline assignment: CDR1 LNHDA and CDR2 SQIVND (reference sequence). CDR3 DNA: TGTGCCAGTAGCCCCCAGCATTTT. Translated, it gives CASSPQHF. Full variable domain (outside the CDR3, taken from reference TRBV19 and TRBJ1-5): DGGITQSPKYLFRKEGQNVTLSCEQNLNHDAMYWYRQDPGQGLRLIYYSQIVNDFQKGDIAEGYSVSREKKESFPLTVTSAQKNPTAFYLCASSPQHFGDGTRLSIL.

The table lists this clone with a few counts. This chain joins TRBV11-2 and TRBJ2-7; D might be TRBD1 (7 bases). V shed 5 bases and J shed 0 bases, with 17 bases lying between them. Germline CDR1 SGHAT, CDR2 FQNNGV. This CDR3 has 16 residues. CDR3: CASSPLAGGYSYEQYF. The CDR3 DNA reads TGTGCCAGCAGCCCCTTGGCAGGGGGGTACTCCTACGAGCAGTACTTC.

This clone was seen only a few times. This sequence joins TRBV6-1 and TRBJ2-1, with 13 bases matching TRBD2. V shed 6 bases and J 7 bases; nucleotides not matched to a gene: 9. There are 16 residues in the CDR3. CDR1 is MNHNS and CDR2 is SASEGT in the germline V gene. CDR3 amino acids: CASRVGTSGTRNEQFF. As DNA, the CDR3 is TGTGCCAGCAGGGTCGGGACTAGCGGGACCCGGAATGAGCAGTTCTTC.

This chain uses TRBV7-8 with TRBJ1-1, with 7 bases aligning to TRBD1. This CDR3 region has 15 residues. CDR1 is SGHVS, CDR2 FQNEAQ, per germline. V dropped 4 bases and J dropped 1; count of bases not matched to a gene: 6. CDR3 nucleotides: TGTGCCAGCAGCTCAGGGGGGGCCTGGAACACTGAAGCTTTCTTT. This gives the protein CASSSGGAWNTEAFF.

This clone is deemed medium-sized. The V call is TRBV7-2, the J call TRBJ2-7; unclear D gene. Germline V CDR1 and CDR2: SGHTA, FQGNSA. V lost 2 bases, J lost 2 bases, and 10 bases lay in between. The CDR3 runs to 14 residues. The DNA for the CDR3 is TGTGCCAGCAGCTTACGCGACGGCGCCTACGAGCAGTACTTC. The encoded protein is CASSLRDGAYEQYF.

A note on this clone: One end of the junction fails to match germline, which may point to a read error. The rearrangement links TRBV18 to TRBJ1-4; D unresolved. This CDR3 has 15 residues. Per germline, CDR1 KGHSH and CDR2 LQKENI. In DNA form, the CDR3 reads TGTGCCGGCTCACTGCCGGCGCGGGGAGGGGAAAAACTGTTTTTT. Protein product: CAGSLPARGGEKLFF.

This clone showed up just a few times. V gene TRBV6-1 combines with J gene TRBJ1-6; D remains unclear. V was cut by 3 bases and J by 10 bases, with 13 bases left in between. This CDR3 is built from 14 residues. Per germline, CDR1 MNHNS and CDR2 SASEGT. The CDR3 loop is CASSERITGSPLHF. The DNA for the CDR3 is TGTGCCAGCAGTGAGCGTATCACGGGATCACCCCTCCACTTT.

This clone is classed as medium-sized (0.01 to 0.1%). The chain uses TRBV6-1 and TRBJ1-3; D gene uncertain. Trimming took 6 bases from V and 0 from J, leaving 15 bases between them. CDR3 length: 16 amino acids. Germline assignment: CDR1 MNHNS and CDR2 SASEGT. The CDR3: CASSEIPPRSGNTIYF. The CDR3, as DNA: TGTGCCAGCAGCGAAATACCCCCTCGCTCTGGAAACACCATATATTTT.

This clone was seen at least ten times. The chain employs TRBV16 and TRBJ1-5; TRBD1 matches 8 bases. The J segment lost 0 bases and the V segment lost 4 bases, leaving 8 bases of the junction unmatched. The CDR3 spans 17 residues. The germline CDR1 and CDR2 sequences are KGHSY and FQNENV. The CDR3 sequence: CASSPTSDRDSNQPQHF. CDR3 coding DNA: TGTGCCAGCAGCCCTACTTCGGACAGGGATAGCAATCAGCCCCAGCATTTT.

Turning to this clone: Since a much larger clone is just one base distant, this may be a read error. Other DNA sequences of this sample code for an identical CDR3. The CDR3 protein is CSATTGNNDGYTF. The DNA of the CDR3 is TGCAGTGCTACGACAGGGAATAATGATGGCTACACCTTT. The chain joins TRBV20-1 to TRBJ1-2; 7 nucleotides align to TRBD1. The germline gives CDR1 DFQATT, CDR2 SNEGSKA (reference sequence). The CDR3 contains 13 residues.

This clone was recorded a few times. The chain combines TRBV6-1 with TRBJ2-7; unclear D gene. Germline CDR1 is MNHNS and CDR2 is SASEGT. The CDR3 has 11 amino acids. V was pared by 6 bases and J by 3 bases, with 6 bases between. In nucleotides, the CDR3 is TGTGCCAGCAGCCTATTCTACGAGCAGTACTTC. Translation: CASSLFYEQYF.

This chain connects TRBV5-1 to TRBJ2-3; 7 bases line up with TRBD1. There are 15 residues in the CDR3. V was pared by 0 bases and J by 6 bases, with 7 bases of the junction left unmatched. Germline V gene data show CDR1 as SGHRS and CDR2 as YFSETQ. CDR3 sequence (DNA): TGCGCCAGCAGCTTGGATGGCCAGGGGGAGGATACGCAGTATTTT. Its protein product is CASSLDGQGEDTQYF.

The rearrangement joins TRBV4-2 to TRBJ2-3; weak D call: TRBD1 (5 bases). The CDR3 contains 13 residues. Germline CDR1 is LGHNA and CDR2 is YNFKEQ. The V gene lost 4 bases and the J gene lost 8 bases, with 13 bases spanning the gap. CDR3 DNA: TGTGCCAGCAGCCGAGATAGGGGAACTACGCAGTATTTT. Translated, it gives CASSRDRGTTQYF.

Worth noting for this clone: The junction differs from germline at one of its ends, possibly a read error. The rearrangement uses TRBV7-6 and TRBJ1-1; the D gene is possibly TRBD1 (6 bases). This CDR3 is built from 15 residues. The germline V gene encodes CDR1 SGHVS and CDR2 FNYEAQ. In DNA form, the CDR3 reads TGTGTCAGCAGCAATAGGGGACGGGGCAGGGGTGGTTGTTTCTTT. Translating it yields CVSSNRGRGRGGCFF.

This clone was seen more than once but under ten times. An end of the junction differs from the germline gene, which may be a read error. The chain has TRBV2 and TRBJ2-1, with 7 bases lining up with TRBD2. Germline V gene data show CDR1 as SNHLY and CDR2 as FYNNEI. This CDR3 is built from 13 residues. CDR3 nucleotides: TGTCCCAGGCGGGAGAGGGGCTACAATGAGCAGTTCTTC. Its protein is CPRRERGYNEQFF.